The 9 T cell receptor beta chains below all came from one sample that was sequenced in a study of T cells in Graves' hyperthyroidism and ophthalmopathy (dated by TCRdb to about 2019). Libraries were built with multiplex PCR. The instrument given in TCRdb is Illumina HiSeq 2000. The TCR beta CDR3 regions were amplified from RNA transcripts. The TCR CDR3 was subjected to a first round of RT-PCR using the HTBI primer set and the Qiagen OneStep RT-PCR kit. In-frame beta chains were kept once TCRdb had trimmed the public reads at Q25 with fastp and called clones with MiXCR. One record per CDR3 amino acid sequence lists the most common genes and DNA. The sample includes fewer than 900,000 distinct CDR3 sequences, with around a sixth observed a single time. 15% to 20% of the sample belongs to the ten largest clones. Material: blood. These receptors came from a woman between 50 and 59 years old with Graves' hyperthyroidism that later progressed to Graves' ophthalmopathy.

The sample holds many counts of this clonotype. The chain is built from TRBV5-6 and TRBJ2-1; D is uncertain. The CDR3 sequence is 16 residues long. V lost 0 bases, J lost 1 base, and 11 bases lay in between. The germline V gene has CDR1 SGHDT and CDR2 YYEEEE. Here the CDR3 DNA reads TGTGCCAGCAGCTTGGGTCCTCGGGCTTCCTACAATGAGCAGTTCTTC. It yields the protein CASSLGPRASYNEQFF.

This clonotype was counted many times. This chain joins TRBV12-3 or TRBV12-4 and TRBJ2-1; 7 bases map to TRBD2. This CDR3 has 15 amino acids. J lost 0 bases, V lost 7 bases, and 6 bases had no gene match. The chain's CDR3 is CASTLAASSYNEQFF. CDR3 nucleotide sequence: TGTGCCAGCACCCTAGCGGCCTCCTCCTACAATGAGCAGTTCTTC.

A few counts support this clonotype. CDR3 amino acids: CATSEPGQGPPNTGELFF. The CDR3 nucleotides are TGTGCCACCAGTGAACCAGGACAGGGGCCACCGAACACCGGGGAGCTGTTTTTT. This sequence joins TRBV24-1 and TRBJ2-2, with 9 bases lining up with TRBD1. V lost 4 bases and J lost 0; bases outside the gene matches: 8. CDR1 and CDR2 (germline): KGHDR, SFDVKD. The CDR3 runs to 18 residues.

The chain combines TRBV13 with TRBJ2-3; a possible D gene is TRBD2 (6 bases). CDR3 size: 16 residues. Trimming took 4 bases from V and 7 from J, leaving 21 bases between them. The germline gives CDR1 PRHDT, CDR2 FYEKMQ (reference sequence). The CDR3 here is CASSSLPAGFGNTQYF. As DNA, the CDR3 is TGTGCCAGCAGCTCGCTCCCGGCGGGGTTCGGGAATACGCAGTATTTT.

In the case of this clonotype: A read error may account for a junction end that differs from germline. This chain links TRBV7-8 with TRBJ1-1; TRBD1 matches at 12 bases. This CDR3 contains 16 residues. The germline V gene encodes CDR1 SGHVS and CDR2 FQNEAQ. CDR3 sequence: CASSPMGQGASTEASF. DNA of the CDR3: TGTGCCAGCAGCCCCATGGGACAGGGGGCGTCTACTGAAGCTTCCTTT.

The chain employs TRBV20-1 and TRBJ2-3; tentative D call: TRBD2 (6 bases). Trimming cost V 3 bases and J 3 bases, with 19 bases left between them. This CDR3 comprises 16 residues. Germline lookup yields CDR1 DFQATT and CDR2 SNEGSKA (reference sequence). This chain's CDR3 is CSASGTPGTPTDTQYF. The CDR3, as DNA: TGCAGTGCTAGCGGGACGCCCGGGACTCCTACAGATACGCAGTATTTT.

V usage is TRBV5-1 and J usage is TRBJ2-5; perhaps TRBD1 as D (6 bases). Trimming took off 5 bases at V and 1 base at J, with 12 bases between the two ends. Germline V CDR1 and CDR2: SGHRS, YFSETQ. The CDR3 spans 14 residues. Written as DNA, the CDR3 is TGCGCCAGCAGAAGGGAAGGGGGCCAAGAGACCCAGTACTTC. Protein: CASRREGGQETQYF.

There are a few counts of this clonotype. The CDR3 here is CASCRQGAGTEAFF. For the CDR3, the DNA is TGTGCCAGCTGCAGACAGGGGGCAGGAACTGAAGCTTTCTTT. The rearrangement joins TRBV6-1 to TRBJ1-1, with 10 bases matching TRBD1. Germline trimming cut 8 bases from V and 5 bases from J; bases unmatched to any gene: 8. The CDR3 is 14 amino acids. Germline V gene data show CDR1 as MNHNS and CDR2 as SASEGT.

This clonotype showed up just a few times. This sequence joins TRBV6-1 and TRBJ1-6, with TRBD1 matching 9 bases. CDR1 and CDR2 from the germline V gene are MNHNS and SASEGT. V shed 7 bases, J shed 8 bases, and the junction held 9 bases outside the gene matches. CDR3 length equals 15 residues. The CDR3 DNA is TGTGCCAGCACCCTAACAGGGGGCGCAGATTCACCCCTCCACTTT. Protein: CASTLTGGADSPLHF.